This TCR beta chain was documented in a study of early T cells in non-severe SARS-CoV-2 infection. Study-wide context: Sequencing of bulk RNA from unsorted whole blood was done, without chain pairing.

This clonotype came up many times. The antigen remains undetermined. The TCR library protocol was used to attach unique molecular identifiers. These identifiers were attached to individual cDNA molecules. TCRdb recomputed calls from the 5' RACE reads with MiXCR, one row per CDR3 protein. Of 49,000 or so distinct CDR3 sequences in the sample, around 6.5% were seen once. The V gene's germline CDR1 is MNHNS and CDR2 SASEGT. V lost 3 bases to trimming and J lost 4 bases, with 8 bases between them. The CDR3 length is 13 residues. Study-level findings and limits: Private and CD4 specificities were missed by VDJdb matching, which favored anti-spike CD8 responses.

The starting material was whole blood, obtained at baseline. This TCR was sampled from an adult who was a healthcare worker with PCR-confirmed SARS-CoV-2 infection or an uninfected control (not recorded which). The gene calls are TRBV6-1 and TRBJ2-3; D uncertain. In nucleotides, the CDR3 is TGTGCCAGCAGTGACGGTGTCCCAGATACGCAGTATTTT. This codes for CASSDGVPDTQYF.